The 15 T cell receptor beta chains below were found in one sample sequenced in a study of cytomegalovirus exposure and HLA in healthy donors. In the PCR, 60 Vbeta and 13 Jbeta primers were used. Data came from immunoSEQ multiplex PCR; TCRdb stores just in-frame clones and leaves some out. This sample has approximately 130,000 clones; about 81% occur once, and the top ten carry 1.5% to 2%. Sequencing was carried out using PBMCs. The receptor set was obtained from a man aged 40-50 years in good health and CMV-seronegative.

The J gene is TRBJ2-7, the V gene TRBV5-1; no clear D. The V gene's germline CDR1 is SGHRS and CDR2 YFSETQ. The CDR3 spans 11 residues. V dropped 3 bases and J dropped 4 bases, with 5 bases sitting between them. CDR3 DNA sequence: TGCGCCAGCAGCTCTAATTACGAGCAGTACTTC. As protein: CASSSNYEQYF.

A word on this clone: The identical CDR3 is also encoded by other nucleotide sequences in the sample. DNA of the CDR3: TGTGCCAGCTCACCAGGACAGAGCACAGATACGCAGTATTTT. Protein sequence: CASSPGQSTDTQYF. The rearrangement joins TRBV18 to TRBJ2-3; a weak D match, TRBD1 (6 bases). Deletions cut 2 bases from V and 0 bases from J, with 6 bases between. The CDR3 has 14 residues. Looked up from germline, CDR1 is KGHSH and CDR2 is LQKENI.

The gene calls are TRBV30 and TRBJ1-2; D gene unclear. V dropped 2 bases and J dropped 4 bases, with 11 bases sitting between them. Germline CDR1 is GTSNPN and CDR2 is SVGIG (reference sequence). The CDR3 is made up of 13 amino acids. CDR3: CAWSYESRYGYTF. The CDR3 DNA is TGTGCCTGGAGTTATGAGTCGCGCTATGGCTACACCTTC.

The J gene is TRBJ1-5, the V gene TRBV7-2, with a tentative D call TRBD1 (5 bases). Germline CDR1 reads SGHTA; CDR2 reads FQGNSA. V dropped 4 bases and J dropped 5 bases, with 12 bases sitting between them. The CDR3 length is 14 residues. CDR3 amino acids: CASSYTGPDQPQHF. The CDR3 DNA reads as TGTGCCAGCAGCTACACAGGTCCGGATCAGCCCCAGCATTTT.

The chain has TRBV14 and TRBJ2-1; TRBD2 aligns across 8 bases. Germline V gene sequence: CDR1 SGHDN, CDR2 FVKESK. This CDR3 spans 17 amino acids. Trimming cost V 5 bases and J 0 bases; bases outside gene matches: 9. CDR3: CASSNHHSGSSYNEQFF. The CDR3 coding sequence is TGTGCCAGCAGCAACCACCACAGCGGGAGCTCCTACAATGAGCAGTTCTTC. Together with reference TRBV14 and TRBJ2-1, the CDR3 gives the full variable domain: EAGVTQFPSHSVIEKGQTVTLRCDPISGHDNLYWYRRVMGKEIKFLLHFVKESKQDESGMPNNRFLAERTGGTYSTLKVQPAELEDSGVYFCASSNHHSGSSYNEQFFGPGTRLTVL.

The chain links TRBV7-2 to TRBJ2-5; TRBD2 might be the D (6 bases). Germline CDR1 reads SGHTA; CDR2 reads FQGNSA. The CDR3 spans 15 residues. V lost 5 bases, J lost 5 bases, and 18 bases lay in between. The CDR3 bases are TGTGCCAGCAGCCCGCGGGGACGAGGACGCGAGACCCAGTACTTC. Residues: CASSPRGRGRETQYF.

This clone showed up just a few times. This sequence joins TRBV7-2 and TRBJ2-1; no clear D. This CDR3 spans 15 amino acids. Germline V gene data show CDR1 as SGHTA and CDR2 as FQGNSA. The V gene lost 1 base and the J gene lost 3 bases, with 10 bases spanning the gap. The CDR3 DNA reads TGTGCCAGCAGCTTAGGAGGTACGCTCTACAATGAGCAGTTCTTC. Protein product: CASSLGGTLYNEQFF.

The V gene is TRBV7-9, the J gene TRBJ1-4; unclear D gene. The CDR3 length is 13 residues. CDR1 is SEHNR and CDR2 is FQNEAQ in the germline V gene (reference sequence). Trimming left V 2 bases short and J 4 bases short, with 5 bases between. CDR3 sequence: CASSLNSNEKLFF. In DNA, the CDR3 is TGTGCCAGCAGCTTAAACAGTAATGAAAAACTGTTTTTT.

This chain links TRBV5-1 with TRBJ2-2, with TRBD1 matching 7 bases. CDR1 is SGHRS and CDR2 is YFSETQ in the germline V gene. CDR3 length: 16 residues. J lost 1 base, V lost 4 bases, and 7 bases had no gene match. The CDR3: CASSQRQGWNTGELFF. In DNA, the CDR3 is TGCGCCAGCAGCCAACGACAGGGATGGAACACCGGGGAGCTGTTTTTT.

Only one count was recorded for this clone. This chain connects TRBV11-2 to TRBJ2-6; the match to TRBD1 covers 10 bases. The germline V gene encodes CDR1 SGHAT and CDR2 FQNNGV. This CDR3 region has 18 residues. V shed 1 base and J 4 bases; nucleotides not matched to a gene: 7. As DNA, the CDR3 is TGTGCCAGCAGCTTAGGGACAGGGGGTAGGTTGGGGGCCAACGTCCTGACTTTC. This codes for CASSLGTGGRLGANVLTF.

This clone was found a few times. This chain connects TRBV28 to TRBJ2-6; TRBD1 might be the D (6 bases). Trimming pared 5 bases from V and 4 bases from J, leaving 18 bases between. This CDR3 spans 17 amino acids. CDR1 and CDR2 (germline): MDHEN, SYDVKM. CDR3 residues: CASSPLSRGTGANVLTF. In DNA, the CDR3 is TGTGCCAGCAGTCCCCTATCAAGGGGGACGGGGGCCAACGTCCTGACTTTC.

This chain uses TRBV7-2 with TRBJ1-2; tentatively, D is TRBD1 (6 bases). The CDR3 consists of 15 residues. From germline, CDR1 is SGHTA and CDR2 FQGNSA. The V and J ends lost 5 bases and 1 base respectively, with 14 bases between them. The CDR3 region is CASSHFQGINYGYTF. The CDR3 nucleotides are TGTGCCAGCAGCCACTTCCAGGGGATTAACTATGGCTACACCTTC.

The V call is TRBV10-3, the J call TRBJ1-1; a weak D match, TRBD1 (6 bases). The CDR3 is 14 amino acids. Trimming removed 6 bases at V and 5 bases at J, with 16 bases between. Germline-derived CDR1 and CDR2 are ENHRY and SYGVKD. The CDR3 sequence: CAIRNGERGTEAFF. CDR3 nucleotide sequence: TGTGCCATCAGGAACGGTGAAAGGGGGACTGAAGCTTTCTTT.

The chain uses TRBV5-1 and TRBJ2-7; 9 bases are a match to TRBD2. Unmatched junction bases numbered 6, after V lost 5 bases and J lost 0 bases. This CDR3 comprises 15 residues. The germline V gene encodes CDR1 SGHRS and CDR2 YFSETQ. Here the CDR3 DNA reads TGCGCCAGCAGGACCCTAGCGGGGAGCTCCTACGAGCAGTACTTC. Translated: CASRTLAGSSYEQYF. Full variable domain (missing parts from reference TRBV5-1 and TRBJ2-7): KAGVTQTPRYLIKTRGQQVTLSCSPISGHRSVSWYQQTPGQGLQFLFEYFSETQRNKGNFPGRFSGRQFSNSRSEMNVSTLELGDSALYLCASRTLAGSSYEQYFGPGTRLTVT.

The chain couples TRBV6-1 to TRBJ1-5, with D possibly matching TRBD1 (5 bases). The CDR3 totals 13 residues. Per germline, CDR1 MNHNS and CDR2 SASEGT. Trimming removed 7 bases at V and 8 bases at J, with 15 bases between. CDR3 sequence reads: CASTPTVLEPQHF. CDR3 nucleotides: TGTGCCAGCACTCCGACAGTCTTGGAGCCCCAGCATTTT.